This entry features one T cell receptor (beta chain) sequence. The table came from immunoSEQ multiplex PCR; TCRdb's copy has only in-frame clones and leaves some out. The sample lists around 59,000 clones; about 90% were seen once. This entry comes from a study of T cell changes during pregnancy in multiple sclerosis. CDR3 length equals 16 residues. Germline CDR1 reads MNHEY; CDR2 reads SMNVEV (reference sequence). V was shortened by 5 bases and J by 4 bases, with 19 bases between the two germline ends. The clonotype comes from a female donor in good health, enrolled as a control in a pregnancy study. The chain uses TRBV27 and TRBJ2-3; weak D call: TRBD1 (6 bases). The source material was peripheral blood, sampled in the third trimester of pregnancy. The CDR3 spells CASSPSETGNSDTQYF. The DNA of the CDR3 is TGTGCCAGCAGTCCCTCTGAAACAGGGAACTCAGATACGCAGTATTTT.